The 3 T cell receptor beta chains presented below share a single source sample, sequenced in a study of T cell responses to AZD1222 COVID-19 vaccine. TCRdb's table, derived via immunoSEQ multiplex PCR, lists solely in-frame clones and lacks some. The table shows about 100,000 clones, with 75% to 95% occurring only once. The sequencing used peripheral blood, collected on day 0 of AZD1222 vaccination. The receptors originated from an adult in good health.

The rearrangement links TRBV9 to TRBJ1-3; no firm D call. There are 14 residues in the CDR3. Trimming left V 0 bases short and J 4 bases short, with 8 bases between. The germline V gene encodes CDR1 SGDLS and CDR2 YYNGEE. The CDR3 loop reads CASSVEVGGNTIYF. CDR3 bases: TGTGCCAGCAGCGTAGAAGTGGGAGGAAACACCATATATTTT.

The chain uses TRBV7-9 and TRBJ1-3, with unresolved D. V shed 1 base and J shed 0 bases, with 7 bases lying between them. Germline V gene data show CDR1 as SEHNR and CDR2 as FQNEAQ (reference sequence). This CDR3 region has 15 residues. The CDR3 loop is CASSLVGFSGNTIYF. CDR3 in DNA: TGTGCCAGCAGCTTAGTAGGATTCTCTGGAAACACCATATATTTT.

The chain uses TRBV28 and TRBJ2-7; tentatively, D is TRBD1 (6 bases). V lost 4 bases, J lost 0 bases, and 22 bases lay in between. The CDR3 has 18 amino acids. The germline V gene has CDR1 MDHEN and CDR2 SYDVKM. The CDR3 reads CASSSQAPGGAVSYEQYF. The CDR3 nucleotides are TGTGCCAGCAGTTCTCAAGCCCCTGGGGGCGCGGTCTCCTACGAGCAGTACTTC.